This T cell receptor (beta chain) was profiled in a study of control samples from healthy donors and cancer patients. Libraries were prepared by immunoSEQ multiplex PCR; TCRdb keeps only in-frame clonotypes and omits some of them. Of some 150,000 clones in the sample, approximately 96% are singletons; the top ten hold just over 1%. The CDR3 covers 16 residues. Trimming shortened V by 3 bases and J by 0 bases, and 12 bases separated the two germline ends. Germline CDR1 and CDR2: SGHAT and FQDESV (reference sequence). The specimen was blood. The origin of this receptor is a woman in her thirties in good health. The chain carries TRBV11-1 and TRBJ2-1, with D perhaps TRBD1 (6 bases). CDR3: CASSFTRGYSYNEQFF. CDR3 nucleotides: TGTGCCAGCAGCTTCACCAGGGGTTACTCCTACAATGAGCAGTTCTTC.